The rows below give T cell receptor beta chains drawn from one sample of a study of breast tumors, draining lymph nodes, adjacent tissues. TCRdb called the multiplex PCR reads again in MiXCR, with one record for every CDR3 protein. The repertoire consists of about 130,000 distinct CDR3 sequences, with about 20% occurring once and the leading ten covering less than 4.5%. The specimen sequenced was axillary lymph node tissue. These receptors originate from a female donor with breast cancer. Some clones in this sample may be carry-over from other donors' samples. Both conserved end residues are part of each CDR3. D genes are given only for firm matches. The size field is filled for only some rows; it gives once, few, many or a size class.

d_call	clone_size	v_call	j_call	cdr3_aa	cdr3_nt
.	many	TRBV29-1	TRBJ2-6	CSGHRSKTVSGANVLTF	TGCAGCGGGCACAGGAGTAAGACAGTCTCTGGGGCCAACGTCCTGACTTTC
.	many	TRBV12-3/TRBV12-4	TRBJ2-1	CASRGSGIDNEQFF	TGTGCCAGCAGGGGGTCCGGGATTGACAATGAGCAGTTCTTC
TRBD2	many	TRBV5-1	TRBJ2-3	CASSLGLAGGPDTQYF	TGCGCCAGCAGCCTGGGACTAGCGGGGGGGCCTGATACGCAGTATTTT
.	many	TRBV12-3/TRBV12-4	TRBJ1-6	CASSLAGVNRHSPLHF	TGTGCCAGCAGTTTAGCCGGCGTTAATCGGCATTCACCCCTCCACTTT
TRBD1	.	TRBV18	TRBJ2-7	CASSPGQDYEQYF	TGTGCCAGCTCACCGGGACAGGACTACGAGCAGTACTTC
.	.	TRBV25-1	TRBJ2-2	CASSDSTQNTGELFF	TGTGCCAGCAGTGACTCTACCCAGAACACCGGGGAGCTGTTTTTT
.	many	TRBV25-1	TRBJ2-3	CASSDGQGTDTQYF	TGTGCCAGCAGTGATGGACAAGGCACAGATACGCAGTATTTT
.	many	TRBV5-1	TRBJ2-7	CASSLAPGSTYEQYF	TGCGCCAGCAGCTTGGCACCGGGATCAACCTACGAGCAGTACTTC
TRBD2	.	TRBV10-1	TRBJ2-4	CAISGGDLSAKNIQYF	TGCGCCATTTCGGGGGGGGACCTTTCGGCCAAAAACATTCAGTACTTC
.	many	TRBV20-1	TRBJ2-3	CSASDSTDTQYF	TGCAGTGCTAGCGACAGCACAGATACGCAGTATTTT
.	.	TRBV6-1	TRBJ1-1	CASSDRSDTEAFF	TGTGCCAGCAGTGACAGGTCAGACACTGAAGCTTTCTTT
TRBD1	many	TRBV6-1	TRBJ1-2	CARMDRDYGYTF	TGTGCCAGGATGGACAGGGACTATGGCTACACCTTC
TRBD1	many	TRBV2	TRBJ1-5	CASSRGAGPQHF	TGTGCCAGCAGCAGGGGGGCGGGGCCCCAGCATTTT
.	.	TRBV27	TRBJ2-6	CASSIGSEVPTGANVLTF	TGTGCCAGCAGTATAGGATCAGAGGTCCCCACTGGGGCCAACGTCCTGACTTTC
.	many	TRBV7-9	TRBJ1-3	CASSSLSGNTIYF	TGTGCCAGCAGTTCCCTCTCTGGAAACACCATATATTTT
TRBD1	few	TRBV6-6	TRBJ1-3	CASSQTPGQGLPGNTIYF	TGTGCCAGCAGTCAGACTCCGGGACAGGGACTCCCTGGAAACACCATATATTTT
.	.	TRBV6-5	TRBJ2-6	CASSLGRRRLSSGANVLTF	TGTGCCAGCAGCCTTGGACGCAGACGACTAAGCTCTGGGGCCAACGTCCTGACTTTC
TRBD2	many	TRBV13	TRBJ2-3	CASSSTLAGGRDTQYF	TGTGCCAGCAGCTCCACACTAGCGGGGGGGCGAGATACGCAGTATTTT
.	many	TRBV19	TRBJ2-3	CASSQTIGTDTQYF	TGTGCCAGTAGTCAGACTATAGGCACAGATACGCAGTATTTT
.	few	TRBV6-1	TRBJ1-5	CASSENHQGQPQHF	TGTGCCAGCAGTGAAAATCATCAAGGTCAGCCCCAGCATTTT
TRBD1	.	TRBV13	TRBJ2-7	CASSPRDRTEQYF	TGCGCCAGCAGCCCCCGGGACAGGACCGAGCAGTACTTC
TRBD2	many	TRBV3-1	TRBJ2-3	CASSTTSGTDTQYF	TGTGCCAGCAGCACTACTAGCGGCACAGATACGCAGTATTTT
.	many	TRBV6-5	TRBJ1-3	CASAPRGYGNTIYF	TGTGCCAGCGCCCCTCGGGGATACGGAAACACCATATATTTT